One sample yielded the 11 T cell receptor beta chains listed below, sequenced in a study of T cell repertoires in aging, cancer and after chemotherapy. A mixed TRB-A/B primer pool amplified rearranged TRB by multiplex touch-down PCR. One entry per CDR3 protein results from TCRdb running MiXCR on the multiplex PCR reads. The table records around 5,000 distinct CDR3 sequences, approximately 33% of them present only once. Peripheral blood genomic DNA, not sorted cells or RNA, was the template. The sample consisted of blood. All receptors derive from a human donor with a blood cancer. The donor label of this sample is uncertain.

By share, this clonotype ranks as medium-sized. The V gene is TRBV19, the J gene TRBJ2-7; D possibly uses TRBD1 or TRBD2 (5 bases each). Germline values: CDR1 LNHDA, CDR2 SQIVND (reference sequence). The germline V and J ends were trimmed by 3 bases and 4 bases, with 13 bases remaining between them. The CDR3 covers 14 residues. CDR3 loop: CASSIWRTPYEQYF. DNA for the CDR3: TGTGCCAGTAGTATCTGGAGGACACCTTACGAGCAGTACTTC.

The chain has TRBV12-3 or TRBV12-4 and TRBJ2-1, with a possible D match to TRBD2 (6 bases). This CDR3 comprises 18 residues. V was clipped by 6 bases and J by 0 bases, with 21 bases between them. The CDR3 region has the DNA TGTGCCAGCAGCTCCCCCTATCTGCGGGGCTTCTCCTACAATGAGCAGTTCTTC. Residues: CASSSPYLRGFSYNEQFF.

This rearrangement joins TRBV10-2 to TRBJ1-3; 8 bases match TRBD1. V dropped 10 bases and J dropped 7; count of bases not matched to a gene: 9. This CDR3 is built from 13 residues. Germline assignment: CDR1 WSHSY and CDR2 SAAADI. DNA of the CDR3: TGCGCCATCGAAGACAGGGGCGGCAACACCATATATTTT. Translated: CAIEDRGGNTIYF.

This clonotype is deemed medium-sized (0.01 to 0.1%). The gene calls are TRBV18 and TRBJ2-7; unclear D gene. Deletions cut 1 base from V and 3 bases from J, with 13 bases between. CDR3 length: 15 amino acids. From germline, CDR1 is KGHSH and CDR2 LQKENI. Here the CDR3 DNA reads TGTGCCAGCTCACCACAGGTTAGCTTCGTCTACGAGCAGTACTTC. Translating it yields CASSPQVSFVYEQYF. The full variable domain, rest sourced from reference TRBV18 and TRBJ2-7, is NAGVMQNPRHLVRRRGQEARLRCSPMKGHSHVYWYRQLPEEGLKFMVYLQKENIIDESGMPKERFSAEFPKEGPSILRIQQVVRGDSAAYFCASSPQVSFVYEQYFGPGTRLTVT.

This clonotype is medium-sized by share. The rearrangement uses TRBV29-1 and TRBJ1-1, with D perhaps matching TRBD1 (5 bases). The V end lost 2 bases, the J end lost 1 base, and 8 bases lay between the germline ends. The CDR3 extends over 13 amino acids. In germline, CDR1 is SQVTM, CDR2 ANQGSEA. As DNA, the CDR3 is TGCAGCGTTGAAAGCCAGGGGAACACTGAAGCTTTCTTT. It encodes CSVESQGNTEAFF.

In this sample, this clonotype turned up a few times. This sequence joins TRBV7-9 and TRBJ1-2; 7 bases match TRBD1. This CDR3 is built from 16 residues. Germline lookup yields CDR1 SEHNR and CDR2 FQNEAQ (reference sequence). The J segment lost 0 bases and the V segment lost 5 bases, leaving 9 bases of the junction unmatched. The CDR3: CASSPGGRTANYGYTF. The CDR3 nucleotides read TGTGCCAGCAGCCCAGGGGGAAGGACAGCTAACTATGGCTACACCTTC.

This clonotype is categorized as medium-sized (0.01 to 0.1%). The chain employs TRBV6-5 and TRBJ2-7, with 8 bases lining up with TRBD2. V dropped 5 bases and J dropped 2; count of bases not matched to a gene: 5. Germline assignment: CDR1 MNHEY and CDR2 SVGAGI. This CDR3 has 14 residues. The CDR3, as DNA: TGTGCCAGCAGTCGACGGGGGGGTACCTACGAGCAGTACTTC. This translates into CASSRRGGTYEQYF.

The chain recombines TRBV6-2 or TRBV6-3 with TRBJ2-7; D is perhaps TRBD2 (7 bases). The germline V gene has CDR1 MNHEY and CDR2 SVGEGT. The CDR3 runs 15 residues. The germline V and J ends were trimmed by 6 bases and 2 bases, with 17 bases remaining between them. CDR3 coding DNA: TGTGCCAGCAGCTGGAGGGGGGGCTCTACCTACGAGCAGTACTTC. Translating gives CASSWRGGSTYEQYF.

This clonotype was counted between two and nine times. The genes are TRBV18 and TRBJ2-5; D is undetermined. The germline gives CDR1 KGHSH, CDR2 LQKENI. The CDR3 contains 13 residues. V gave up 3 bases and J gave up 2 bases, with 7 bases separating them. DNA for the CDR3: TGTGCCAGCTCACCTGAGGTTCAAGAGACCCAGTACTTC. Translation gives CASSPEVQETQYF. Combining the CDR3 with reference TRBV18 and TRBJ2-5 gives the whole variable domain NAGVMQNPRHLVRRRGQEARLRCSPMKGHSHVYWYRQLPEEGLKFMVYLQKENIIDESGMPKERFSAEFPKEGPSILRIQQVVRGDSAAYFCASSPEVQETQYFGPGTRLLVL.

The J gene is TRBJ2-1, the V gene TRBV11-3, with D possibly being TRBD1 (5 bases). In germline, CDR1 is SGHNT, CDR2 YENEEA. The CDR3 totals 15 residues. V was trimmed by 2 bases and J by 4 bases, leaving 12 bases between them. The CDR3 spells CASSLMGHGYNEQFF. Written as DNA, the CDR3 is TGTGCCAGCAGCTTAATGGGGCATGGATACAATGAGCAGTTCTTC. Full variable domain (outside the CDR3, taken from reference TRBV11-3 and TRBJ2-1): EAGVVQSPRYKIIEKKQPVAFWCNPISGHNTLYWYLQNLGQGPELLIRYENEEAVDDSQLPKDRFSAERLKGVDSTLKIQPAELGDSAVYLCASSLMGHGYNEQFFGPGTRLTVL.

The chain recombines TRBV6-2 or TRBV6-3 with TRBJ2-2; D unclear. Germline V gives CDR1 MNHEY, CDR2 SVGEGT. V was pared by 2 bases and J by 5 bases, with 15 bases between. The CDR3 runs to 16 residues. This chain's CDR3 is CASSYTLGRKTGELFF. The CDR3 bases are TGTGCCAGCAGTTACACCTTGGGCAGGAAGACCGGGGAGCTGTTTTTT.